These 28 T cell receptor beta chains came from one sample sequenced in a study of post-analysis software for immune sequencing data. Findings of the study overall: In patients, TRBV5-6, TRBV5-1 and TRBV20-1 belonged to five TRBV segments found more frequently than in controls.

Their specific antigens are unknown. Incorporated into the TCR beta cDNA libraries were unique molecular identifiers, which served to reduce PCR and sequencing biases. Using its own MiXCR run on the PCR reads, TCRdb lists one record per CDR3 protein. This sample has about 540,000 distinct CDR3 sequences, with under 40% found just once. The sequenced sample was blood. All receptors derive from a girl aged 2-17 years with multiple sclerosis.

The chain uses TRBV11-2 and TRBJ2-3; D call uncertain. The CDR3 runs to 18 residues. Trimming removed 2 bases at V and 0 bases at J, with 18 bases between. Looked up from germline, CDR1 is SGHAT and CDR2 is FQNNGV. In DNA, the CDR3 is TGTGCCAGCAGCTTAAACCCGCTGGCATGGCCTAGCACAGATACGCAGTATTTT. Its translation is CASSLNPLAWPSTDTQYF. Full variable domain (remainder filled in from reference TRBV11-2 and TRBJ2-3): EAGVAQSPRYKIIEKRQSVAFWCNPISGHATLYWYQQILGQGPKLLIQFQNNGVVDDSQLPKDRFSAERLKGVDSTLKIQPAKLEDSAVYLCASSLNPLAWPSTDTQYFGPGTRLTVL.

The chain joins TRBV7-2 to TRBJ2-5, with D perhaps being TRBD1 or TRBD2 (5 bases each). Germline assignment: CDR1 SGHTA and CDR2 FQGNSA. The CDR3 loop spans 14 amino acids. The V and J ends lost 5 bases and 2 bases respectively, with 12 bases between them. This chain's CDR3 is CASSTDYRQETQYF. CDR3 nucleotide sequence: TGTGCCAGCAGCACCGACTACAGGCAAGAGACCCAGTACTTC.

This clonotype was found many times. This chain uses TRBV29-1 with TRBJ2-3; the D gene is possibly TRBD2 (6 bases). V was shortened by 4 bases and J by 5 bases, with 19 bases between the two germline ends. CDR3 length: 15 amino acids. From germline, CDR1 is SQVTM and CDR2 ANQGSEA. CDR3 coding DNA: TGCAGCGTTGTTGTTCGGGGGACCATGAGAGATACGCAGTATTTT. Translating it yields CSVVVRGTMRDTQYF.

V is TRBV18 and J is TRBJ1-1; D gene ambiguous. The V and J ends lost 1 base and 0 bases respectively, with 6 bases between them. The CDR3 loop spans 14 amino acids. The germline CDR1 and CDR2 sequences are KGHSH and LQKENI. This chain's CDR3 is CASSPQLLNTEAFF. The CDR3, as DNA: TGTGCCAGCTCACCACAGTTGCTGAACACTGAAGCTTTCTTT.

This chain joins TRBV6-5 and TRBJ2-1, with 10 bases aligning to TRBD2. CDR3 length equals 16 residues. CDR1 is MNHEY, CDR2 SVGAGI, per germline. Losses at the gene ends were 6 bases for V and 7 bases for J; bases not matched to a gene: 12. This CDR3 is CASSPPQRGGNNEQFF. For the CDR3, the DNA is TGTGCCAGCAGCCCTCCCCAGCGGGGGGGCAATAATGAGCAGTTCTTC.

The chain joins TRBV20-1 to TRBJ1-1; D may be TRBD1 (5 bases). Between the trimmed V and J ends, which lost 6 bases and 4 bases, there was a span of 15 bases. This CDR3 contains 13 residues. Germline CDR1 DFQATT, CDR2 SNEGSKA (reference sequence). In nucleotides, the CDR3 is TGCAGTGCCCTAAGGGGAGTGAGCACTGAAGCTTTCTTT. This sequence encodes CSALRGVSTEAFF.

J is TRBJ1-2 and V is TRBV20-1; no reliable D call. V lost 1 base, J lost 3 bases, and 15 bases lay in between. CDR1 is DFQATT, CDR2 SNEGSKA, per germline (reference sequence). This CDR3 has 15 amino acids. CDR3 DNA sequence: TGCAGTGCTAGAGTCCCCCGGTCCGCTGACTATGGCTACACCTTC. Translated: CSARVPRSADYGYTF.

The chain couples TRBV5-1 to TRBJ1-4; D might be TRBD1 (5 bases). Trimming took off 7 bases at V and 6 bases at J, with 10 bases between the two ends. Germline V gives CDR1 SGHRS, CDR2 YFSETQ. The CDR3 loop spans 12 amino acids. The CDR3 sequence is CASHEGDEKLFF. The CDR3 DNA reads as TGCGCCAGCCACGAAGGGGATGAAAAACTGTTTTTT.

The chain is built from TRBV29-1 and TRBJ1-1; perhaps TRBD1 as D (5 bases). The germline V and J ends were trimmed by 2 bases and 7 bases, with 14 bases remaining between them. The CDR3 sequence is 13 residues long. Germline loops: CDR1 SQVTM, CDR2 ANQGSEA. The DNA for the CDR3 is TGCAGCGTTGAATCCCTCAGACAGTATGAAGCTTTCTTT. It encodes CSVESLRQYEAFF. Full variable domain (rest looked up from reference TRBV29-1 and TRBJ1-1): SAVISQKPSRDICQRGTSLTIQCQVDSQVTMMFWYRQQPGQSLTLIATANQGSEATYESGFVIDKFPISRPNLTFSTLTVSNMSPEDSSIYLCSVESLRQYEAFFGQGTRLTVV.

This clonotype was seen a handful of times. The J gene is TRBJ2-5, the V gene TRBV13, with 7 bases matching TRBD2. V lost 6 bases, J lost 5 bases, and 6 bases stayed unmatched. The CDR3 sequence is 13 residues long. Germline V lookup: CDR1 PRHDT, CDR2 FYEKMQ (reference sequence). As DNA, the CDR3 is TGTGCCAGCAGGCGCGGGGGAAATGAGACCCAGTACTTC. This sequence encodes CASRRGGNETQYF.

Concerning this clonotype: Here the CDR3 omits its conserved ending phenylalanine or tryptophan, so a read error is the likely source. This rearrangement joins TRBV7-9 to TRBJ1-2, with D hard to call. Between the trimmed V and J ends, which lost 5 bases and 6 bases, there was a span of 13 bases. The CDR3 sequence is 13 residues long. Germline V gene lookup returns CDR1 SEHNR and CDR2 FQNEAQ (reference sequence). CDR3 sequence (DNA): TGTGCCAGCAGCCTAGAGGGAGGAGATGGCTACACCGTC. It codes for CASSLEGGDGYTV.

This clonotype came up a few times. The rearrangement uses TRBV4-1 and TRBJ2-1; D is undetermined. V dropped 0 bases and J dropped 2 bases, with 14 bases sitting between them. Germline loops: CDR1 MGHRA, CDR2 YSYEKL. This CDR3 contains 17 residues. The CDR3 DNA is TGCGCCAGCAGCCAAGATATCCTACTTCGCCCCTACAATGAGCAGTTCTTC. Translating gives CASSQDILLRPYNEQFF.

This clonotype was detected only once. The chain recombines TRBV12-3 or TRBV12-4 with TRBJ2-1; 7 positions agree with TRBD1. V trimming: 9 bases; J trimming: 4 bases; junction bases outside the gene matches: 9. CDR3 length: 14 residues. The DNA for the CDR3 is TGTGCCAGTACAGGGACCAGGGGGTACAATGAGCAGTTCTTC. This codes for CASTGTRGYNEQFF.

A few counts support this clonotype. This chain links TRBV27 with TRBJ1-2; a possible D gene is TRBD1 (6 bases). This CDR3 has 14 amino acids. The V gene's germline CDR1 is MNHEY and CDR2 SMNVEV (reference sequence). Deletions cut 3 bases from V and 4 bases from J, with 12 bases between. The CDR3 spells CASSLGGAAYGYTF. The CDR3 nucleotides are TGTGCCAGCAGTTTGGGGGGGGCTGCCTATGGCTACACCTTC.

This clonotype showed up just a few times. The CDR3 bases are TGCAGCACCCGGACAGGCCCATCGACGCAGTATTTT. It is translated as CSTRTGPSTQYF. The chain joins TRBV29-1 to TRBJ2-3; TRBD1 aligns across 7 bases. The CDR3 consists of 12 residues. Germline V gene sequence: CDR1 SQVTM, CDR2 ANQGSEA. V lost 8 bases and J lost 9; bases outside the gene matches: 11.

The chain couples TRBV24-1 to TRBJ2-1, with 9 bases fitting TRBD1. The CDR3 consists of 17 residues. Germline V gene sequence: CDR1 KGHDR, CDR2 SFDVKD. The V and J ends lost 3 bases and 7 bases, in that order; junction bases with no gene match: 12. CDR3 residues: CATSDHRTGEVLNEQFF. DNA for the CDR3: TGTGCCACCAGTGATCACCGGACAGGGGAGGTGTTGAATGAGCAGTTCTTC.

This clonotype appeared a few times. A much larger clone differs from this one at a single base, so this may be a read error. The chain has TRBV10-3 and TRBJ2-5; TRBD2 agrees at 14 bases. V gave up 5 bases and J gave up 11 bases; unmatched junction bases: 13. Germline V lookup: CDR1 ENHRY, CDR2 SYGVKD. The CDR3 is made up of 16 amino acids. The CDR3 reads CAISFAGTSGGNEQYF. In nucleotides, the CDR3 is TGTGCCATCAGTTTTGCCGGGACTAGCGGGGGCAATGAGCAGTACTTC.

This clonotype was seen a few times. The gene calls are TRBV11-2 and TRBJ2-7; D is undetermined. This CDR3 contains 13 residues. V gave up 4 bases and J gave up 6 bases, with 13 bases separating them. The germline V gene has CDR1 SGHAT and CDR2 FQNNGV. This chain's CDR3 is CASSSSPGGEQYF. The CDR3, as DNA: TGTGCCAGCAGCTCAAGCCCAGGCGGCGAGCAGTACTTC.

This clonotype was detected once. This rearrangement joins TRBV4-2 to TRBJ2-2; 10 bases are a match to TRBD2. The junction had 13 bases not matched to a gene; V was cut back by 0 bases and J by 3 bases. Germline CDR1 and CDR2: LGHNA and YNFKEQ. This CDR3 comprises 20 residues. The CDR3 region is CASSQDLIAGGLDDTGELFF. The CDR3 coding sequence is TGTGCCAGCAGCCAAGATCTGATAGCGGGAGGACTCGACGACACCGGGGAGCTGTTTTTT.

This clonotype was found a few times. The gene calls are TRBV6-5 and TRBJ1-5; D is unclear. CDR1 MNHEY and CDR2 SVGAGI come from the germline V gene. This CDR3 comprises 14 residues. V gave up 4 bases and J gave up 2 bases, with 9 bases separating them. The CDR3 DNA is TGTGCCAGCAGTTTAGGGATGGGCAATCAGCCCCAGCATTTT. Translation: CASSLGMGNQPQHF.

This clonotype came up many times. This chain connects TRBV12-3 or TRBV12-4 to TRBJ2-7; the match to TRBD2 covers 7 bases. V lost 2 bases and J lost 1; bases outside the gene matches: 14. The CDR3 sequence is 18 residues long. The CDR3 protein is CASSLRGGIGLPSYEQYF. The DNA for the CDR3 is TGTGCCAGCAGTTTAAGGGGAGGGATTGGCCTCCCTTCCTACGAGCAGTACTTC.

The chain recombines TRBV28 with TRBJ2-3; 8 nucleotides agree with TRBD2. The CDR3 consists of 14 residues. Germline lookup yields CDR1 MDHEN and CDR2 SYDVKM. V lost 5 bases and J lost 0; bases outside the gene matches: 1. The CDR3 region has the DNA TGTGCCAGCAGTCAGCGGGGGAGCACAGATACGCAGTATTTT. Amino acid sequence: CASSQRGSTDTQYF.

This clonotype was found a few times. This rearrangement joins TRBV10-2 to TRBJ2-5, with D hard to call. Germline V gene data show CDR1 as WSHSY and CDR2 as SAAADI. This CDR3 spans 15 amino acids. Trimming took off 2 bases at V and 7 bases at J, with 17 bases between the two ends. The CDR3 nucleotides read TGCGCCAGCAGTGAGGCGGCAAGCCCCTCGGGGACCCAGTACTTC. Its protein product is CASSEAASPSGTQYF.

This clonotype turned up a few times. V gene TRBV5-1 combines with J gene TRBJ2-5; the match to TRBD1 covers 10 bases. V dropped 4 bases and J dropped 1; count of bases not matched to a gene: 4. Germline CDR1 reads SGHRS; CDR2 reads YFSETQ. The CDR3 is 15 amino acids. The CDR3 spells CASSGGQGFQETQYF. CDR3 nucleotides: TGCGCCAGCAGCGGGGGACAGGGGTTCCAAGAGACCCAGTACTTC.

The CDR3 nucleotides are TGTGCCATCAGTGGTTGGACCGGCTCGGGGGTGAATGAGCAGTTCTTC. Protein: CAISGWTGSGVNEQFF. The chain couples TRBV10-3 to TRBJ2-1, with D perhaps matching TRBD2 (6 bases). The V end lost 4 bases, the J end lost 7 bases, and 20 bases lay between the germline ends. Per the germline V gene, CDR1 is ENHRY and CDR2 is SYGVKD. The CDR3 extends over 16 amino acids.

This clonotype was counted only a few times. This chain connects TRBV12-3 or TRBV12-4 to TRBJ1-2; 7 positions agree with TRBD1. CDR3 length: 16 amino acids. V gave up 0 bases and J gave up 6 bases; unmatched junction bases: 10. The CDR3 bases are TGTGCCAGCAGTTTAGCGGACAGACAGGGATCAGATGGCTACACCTTC. Encoded protein: CASSLADRQGSDGYTF.

Details on this clonotype: At one end, the junction sequence differs from germline, possibly due to a read error. The chain carries TRBV7-8 and TRBJ2-1; D unresolved. Per germline, CDR1 SGHVS and CDR2 FQNEAQ. The CDR3 sequence is 14 residues long. The DNA for the CDR3 is TGTGCCAGCAGCTTCGGCAGACCCTACAGTGAGCAGTTCTTC. This encodes CASSFGRPYSEQFF.

The chain uses TRBV9 and TRBJ2-5, with 10 nucleotides matching TRBD2. In germline, CDR1 is SGDLS, CDR2 YYNGEE. V lost 0 bases, J lost 1 base, and 12 bases stayed unmatched. The length of the CDR3 is 19 residues. The DNA of the CDR3 is TGTGCCAGCAGCGTAGGAGCGGGGGGGATTAGGCGGTTCCAAGAGACCCAGTACTTC. Residues: CASSVGAGGIRRFQETQYF.